The rows below give T cell receptor beta chains drawn from one sample of a study of response to subunit inactivated influenza vaccine. A single record per CDR3 protein comes from TCRdb applying MiXCR to the RT-PCR reads. The sample comprises hundreds of thousands of distinct CDR3 sequences, roughly 27% of which are singletons, and 1.5% to 2% rests with the top ten. Sequencing was performed on CD4+ T cells sorted from PBMCs, taken roughly 5 days after vaccination. The receptor set was obtained from a man in his fifties who received an inactivated influenza vaccine. Both conserved end residues are part of each CDR3. D genes are given only for firm matches. Size values are once, few and many counts, or a class for expanded clones, and some rows have none.

d_gene,abundance,j_gene,v_gene,CDR3nt,CDR3aa
.,many,TRBJ2-5,TRBV15,TGTGCCACCAGCAGAGATTTTGGGACAAGCTACTTC,CATSRDFGTSYF
.,few,TRBJ1-2,TRBV11-2,TGTGCCAGCAGCTCCGTCGGGGGACGAGGCTATGGCTACACCTTC,CASSSVGGRGYGYTF
.,.,TRBJ1-1,TRBV29-1,TGCAGCGTGGAGGGATACACTGAAGCTTTCTTT,CSVEGYTEAFF
TRBD2,once,TRBJ2-5,TRBV9,TGTGCCAGCAGCGTAGCCCCCGGGACTAGGATGGAGACCCAGTACTTC,CASSVAPGTRMETQYF
TRBD1,many,TRBJ2-2,TRBV24-1,TGTGCCACCAGTGATGGAGGAGGACAGGGGGCCACCGGGGAGCTGTTTTTT,CATSDGGGQGATGELFF
.,many,TRBJ2-7,TRBV5-6,TGTGCCAGCAGCTTCGCGAGGGGACTCGTCGCCGAGCAGTACTTC,CASSFARGLVAEQYF
.,.,TRBJ2-1,TRBV12-3/TRBV12-4,TGTGCCAGCAGTGCGAGGCCCCCTGGGACCTCCTACAATGAGCAGTTCTTC,CASSARPPGTSYNEQFF
.,many,TRBJ1-6,TRBV12-3/TRBV12-4,TGTGCCAGCAGTTTAACAGGAAGTAATTCACCCCTCCACTTT,CASSLTGSNSPLHF
TRBD2,few,TRBJ2-2,TRBV18,TGTGCCAGCTCACCCTCAGTTAGCGGGGCTACGAACACCGGGGAGCTGTTTTTT,CASSPSVSGATNTGELFF
TRBD1,.,TRBJ2-1,TRBV10-3,TGTGCCATCAAGGGACAGGGTGGCGACAATGAGCAGTTCTTC,CAIKGQGGDNEQFF
.,.,TRBJ2-7,TRBV11-3,TGTGCCAGCAGCTTCCCCCGCGCGATGGGGGTCTACGAGCAGTACTTC,CASSFPRAMGVYEQYF
.,.,TRBJ2-7,TRBV29-1,TGCAGCGTCAAAACTGCCCGGTTCTCGGGCTCCTACGAGCAGTACTTC,CSVKTARFSGSYEQYF
.,.,TRBJ2-7,TRBV12-3/TRBV12-4,TGTGCCAGCAGTTGGGGGTATTCGAACTCCTACGAGCAGTACTTC,CASSWGYSNSYEQYF
.,few,TRBJ1-3,TRBV7-2,TGTGCCAGCAGCTTAGCAGCGGGTACTGGAAACACCATATATTTT,CASSLAAGTGNTIYF
TRBD1,.,TRBJ1-2,TRBV4-1,TGCGCCAGCAGCCAACCTGAGGGACAGGCGGACTATGGCTACACCTTC,CASSQPEGQADYGYTF
.,few,TRBJ1-4,TRBV5-1,TGCGCCAGCAGCGAGACAGCAACTAATGAAAAACTGTTTTTT,CASSETATNEKLFF
TRBD2,.,TRBJ2-5,TRBV12-3/TRBV12-4,TGTGCCAGCAGTTTAGGGGCCCTAGCGGGAGAGACCCAGTACTTC,CASSLGALAGETQYF
.,.,TRBJ2-6,TRBV29-1,TGCAGCGTTGAGGAACAGGATATCTCTGGGGCCAACGTCCTGACTTTC,CSVEEQDISGANVLTF
.,few,TRBJ2-3,TRBV10-3,TGTGCCATCAGTCTCCTGAGCGGTACAGATACGCAGTATTTT,CAISLLSGTDTQYF
.,.,TRBJ2-1,TRBV28,TGTGCCAGCAGATCTGGGTCCTACAATGAGCAGTTCTTC,CASRSGSYNEQFF
TRBD1,few,TRBJ2-2,TRBV12-3/TRBV12-4,TGTGCCAGCAGCCTGACAGGGTCGAACACCGGGGAGCTGTTTTTT,CASSLTGSNTGELFF
TRBD2,.,TRBJ2-5,TRBV12-3/TRBV12-4,TGTGCCAGCAGCCAATCCGGGGGGGCCGGGACCCAGTACTTC,CASSQSGGAGTQYF
TRBD1,.,TRBJ2-2,TRBV30,TGTGCCTGGAGTGGAGCTCAGGGGGTGGCCGGGGAGCTGTTTTTT,CAWSGAQGVAGELFF
.,.,TRBJ1-6,TRBV7-2,TGTGCCAGCAGCTTAGCGCTGACAGCCACAATAGGTTCACCCCTCCACTTT,CASSLALTATIGSPLHF
.,.,TRBJ2-1,TRBV5-1,TGCGCCAGCAGTGGTAATTCCCGGAGTGAGCAGTTCTTC,CASSGNSRSEQFF
.,.,TRBJ1-5,TRBV28,TGTGCCAGCAGTTTAACCGGACGGGGGTCTTGGCATTTT,CASSLTGRGSWHF